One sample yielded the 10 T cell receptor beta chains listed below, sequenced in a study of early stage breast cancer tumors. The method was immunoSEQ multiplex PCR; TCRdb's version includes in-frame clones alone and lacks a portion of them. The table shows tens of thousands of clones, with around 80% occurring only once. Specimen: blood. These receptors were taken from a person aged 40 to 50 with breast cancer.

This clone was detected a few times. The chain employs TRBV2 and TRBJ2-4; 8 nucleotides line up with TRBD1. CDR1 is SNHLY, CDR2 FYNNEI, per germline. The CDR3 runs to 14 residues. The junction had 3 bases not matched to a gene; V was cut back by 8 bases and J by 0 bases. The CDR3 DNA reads TGTGCCAGCCGGACAGGGACAGCCAAAAACATTCAGTACTTC. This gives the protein CASRTGTAKNIQYF.

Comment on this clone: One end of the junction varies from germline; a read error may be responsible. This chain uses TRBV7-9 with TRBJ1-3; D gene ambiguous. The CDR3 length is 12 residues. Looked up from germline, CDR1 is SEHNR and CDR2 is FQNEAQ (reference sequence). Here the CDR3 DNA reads TGTGCCAGCAGCGCGACTGGAGACACCATATATTTT. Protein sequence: CASSATGDTIYF.

The CDR3 nucleotides read TGTGCCAGCAGCCTCTCGGCAGACACCATATATTTT. Residues: CASSLSADTIYF. The chain carries TRBV7-9 and TRBJ1-3, with unresolved D. V was clipped by 5 bases and J by 8 bases, with 10 bases between them. Looked up from germline, CDR1 is SEHNR and CDR2 is FQNEAQ (reference sequence). This CDR3 has 12 amino acids.

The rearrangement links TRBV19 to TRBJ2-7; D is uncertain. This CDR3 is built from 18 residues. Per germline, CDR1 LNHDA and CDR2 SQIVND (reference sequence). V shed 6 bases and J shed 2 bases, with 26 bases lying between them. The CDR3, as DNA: TGTGCCAGTAGCCGACTCCAGAGCCCCGGTTTAAACCCCTACGAGCAGTACTTC. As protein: CASSRLQSPGLNPYEQYF.

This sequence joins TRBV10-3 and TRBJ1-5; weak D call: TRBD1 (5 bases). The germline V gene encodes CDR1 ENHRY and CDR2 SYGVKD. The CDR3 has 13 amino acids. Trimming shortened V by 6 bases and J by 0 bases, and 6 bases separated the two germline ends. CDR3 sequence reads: CAIRDSSNQPQHF. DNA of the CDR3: TGTGCCATCAGAGACAGTAGCAATCAGCCCCAGCATTTT.

The DNA of the CDR3 is TGTGCCAGCAAATCTCCAGCCGACTCCTACGAGCAGTACTTC. Translated: CASKSPADSYEQYF. The chain employs TRBV19 and TRBJ2-7; no definite D call. The CDR3 is 14 residues long. Germline V gene data show CDR1 as LNHDA and CDR2 as SQIVND (reference sequence). The V and J ends lost 9 bases and 0 bases respectively, with 15 bases between them.

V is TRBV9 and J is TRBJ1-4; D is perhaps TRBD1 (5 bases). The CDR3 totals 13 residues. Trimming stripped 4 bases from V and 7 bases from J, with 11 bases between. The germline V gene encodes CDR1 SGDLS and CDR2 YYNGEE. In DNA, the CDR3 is TGTGCCAGCAGCCGCGGGGGTCGTGAAAAACTGTTTTTT. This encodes CASSRGGREKLFF.

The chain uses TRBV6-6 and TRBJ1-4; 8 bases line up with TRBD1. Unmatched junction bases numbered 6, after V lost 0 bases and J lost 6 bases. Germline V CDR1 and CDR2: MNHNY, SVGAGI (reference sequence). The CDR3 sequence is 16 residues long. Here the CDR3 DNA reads TGTGCCAGCAGTTACTCTAGCCAGGGGGCGGATGAAAAACTGTTTTTT. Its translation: CASSYSSQGADEKLFF.

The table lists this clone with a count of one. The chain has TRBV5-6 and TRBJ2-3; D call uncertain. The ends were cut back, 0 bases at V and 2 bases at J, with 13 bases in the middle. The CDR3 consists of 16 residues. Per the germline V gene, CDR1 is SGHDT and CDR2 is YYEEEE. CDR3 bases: TGTGCCAGCAGCTTGGCTGCAGGAGCCCCCACAGATACGCAGTATTTT. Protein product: CASSLAAGAPTDTQYF.

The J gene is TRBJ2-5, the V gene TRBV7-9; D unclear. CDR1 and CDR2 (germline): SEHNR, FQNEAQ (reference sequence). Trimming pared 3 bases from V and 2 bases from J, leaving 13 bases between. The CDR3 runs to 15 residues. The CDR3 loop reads CASSFSLGDQETQYF. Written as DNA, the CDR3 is TGTGCCAGCAGCTTCTCGTTAGGAGATCAAGAGACCCAGTACTTC.